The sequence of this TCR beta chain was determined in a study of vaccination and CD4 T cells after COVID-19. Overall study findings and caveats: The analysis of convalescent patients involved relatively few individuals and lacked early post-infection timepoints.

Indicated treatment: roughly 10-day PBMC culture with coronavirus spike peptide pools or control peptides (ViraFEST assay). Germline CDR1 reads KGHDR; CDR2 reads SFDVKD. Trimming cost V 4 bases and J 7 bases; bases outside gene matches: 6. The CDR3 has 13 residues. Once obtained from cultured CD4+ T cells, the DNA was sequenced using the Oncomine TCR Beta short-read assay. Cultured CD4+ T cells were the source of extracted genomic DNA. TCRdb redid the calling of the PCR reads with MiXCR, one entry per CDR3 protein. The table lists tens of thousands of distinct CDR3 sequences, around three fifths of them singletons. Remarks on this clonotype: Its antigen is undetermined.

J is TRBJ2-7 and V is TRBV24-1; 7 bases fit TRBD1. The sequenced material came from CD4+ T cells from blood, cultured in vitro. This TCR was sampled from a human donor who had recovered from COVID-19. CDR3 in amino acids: CATSETGVWEQYF. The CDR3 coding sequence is TGTGCCACCAGTGAAACAGGGGTTTGGGAGCAGTACTTC.